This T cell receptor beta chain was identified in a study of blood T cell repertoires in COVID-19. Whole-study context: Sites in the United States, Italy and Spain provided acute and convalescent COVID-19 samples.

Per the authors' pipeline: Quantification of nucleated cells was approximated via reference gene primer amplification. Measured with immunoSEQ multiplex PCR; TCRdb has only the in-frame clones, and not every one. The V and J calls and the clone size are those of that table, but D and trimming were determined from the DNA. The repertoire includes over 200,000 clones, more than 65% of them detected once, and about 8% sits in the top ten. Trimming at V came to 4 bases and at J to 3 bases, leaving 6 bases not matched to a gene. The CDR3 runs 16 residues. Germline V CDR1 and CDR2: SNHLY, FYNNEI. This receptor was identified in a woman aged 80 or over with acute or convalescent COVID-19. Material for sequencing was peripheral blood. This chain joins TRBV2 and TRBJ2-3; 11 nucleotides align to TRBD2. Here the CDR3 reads CASSARLAGSTDTQYF. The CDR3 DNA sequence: TGTGCCAGCAGTGCCCGACTAGCGGGGTCGACAGATACGCAGTATTTT.